This T cell receptor beta chain originates from a study of shared clonotypes between healthy human individuals. V shed 0 bases and J 4 bases; nucleotides not matched to a gene: 4. CDR1 and CDR2 (germline): SGHNT, YYREEE (reference sequence). The CDR3 runs to 15 residues. The data were produced by immunoSEQ multiplex PCR, yet TCRdb's version contains in-frame clones alone and is incomplete. The sample contains about 800,000 clones, about 96% of which appear only once. Terminally differentiated effector memory CD45RA+ cells were excluded from the naive CD8 cells, which were CD45RO-negative and positively selected for CCR7.

This TCR was recovered from a young man in good health. Sample: naive CD8+ T cells sorted from blood. The chain is built from TRBV5-4 and TRBJ1-5; 7 bases are shared with TRBD1. The CDR3 reads CASSLGQGKNQPQHF. DNA for the CDR3: TGTGCCAGCAGCTTGGGACAGGGTAAAAATCAGCCCCAGCATTTT. Using reference TRBV5-4 and TRBJ1-5 for the parts outside the CDR3, the full variable domain is ETGVTQSPTHLIKTRGQQVTLRCSSQSGHNTVSWYQQALGQGPQFIFQYYREEENGRGNFPPRFSGLQFPNYSSELNVNALELDDSALYLCASSLGQGKNQPQHFGDGTRLSIL.